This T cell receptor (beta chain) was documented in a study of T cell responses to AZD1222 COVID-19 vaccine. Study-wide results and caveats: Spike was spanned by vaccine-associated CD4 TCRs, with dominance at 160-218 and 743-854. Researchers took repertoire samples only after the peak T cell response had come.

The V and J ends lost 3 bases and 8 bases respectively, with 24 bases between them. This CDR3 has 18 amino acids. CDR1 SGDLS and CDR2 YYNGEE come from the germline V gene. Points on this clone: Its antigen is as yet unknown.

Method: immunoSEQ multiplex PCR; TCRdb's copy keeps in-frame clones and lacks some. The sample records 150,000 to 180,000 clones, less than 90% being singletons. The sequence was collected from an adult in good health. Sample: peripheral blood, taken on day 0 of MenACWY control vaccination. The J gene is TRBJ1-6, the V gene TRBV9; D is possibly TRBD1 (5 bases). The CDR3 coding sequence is TGTGCCAGCAGCGCCCCCGGGGGATATTCAGGGTTGGATTCACCCCTCCACTTT. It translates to CASSAPGGYSGLDSPLHF.